This T cell receptor beta chain was obtained from a study of T cell responses to AZD1222 COVID-19 vaccine. Overall study results and limits: Spike was spanned by vaccine-associated CD4 TCRs, with dominance at 160-218 and 743-854.

Measured with immunoSEQ multiplex PCR; TCRdb has only the in-frame clones, and not every one. The sample has approximately 73,000 clones, 84% seen once. A word on this clone: What it recognizes is unknown.

The material sequenced was peripheral blood, taken on day 0 of AZD1222 vaccination. The receptor was isolated from an adult in good health.

The CDR3 loop is CASSLGGSYGYTF. The CDR3 DNA reads as TGTGCCAGCAGTTTAGGAGGGTCCTATGGCTACACCTTC. The chain is built from TRBV12-3 or TRBV12-4 and TRBJ1-2, with D unclear. The CDR3 sequence is 13 residues long. Trimming took off 1 base at V and 4 bases at J, with 7 bases between the two ends.